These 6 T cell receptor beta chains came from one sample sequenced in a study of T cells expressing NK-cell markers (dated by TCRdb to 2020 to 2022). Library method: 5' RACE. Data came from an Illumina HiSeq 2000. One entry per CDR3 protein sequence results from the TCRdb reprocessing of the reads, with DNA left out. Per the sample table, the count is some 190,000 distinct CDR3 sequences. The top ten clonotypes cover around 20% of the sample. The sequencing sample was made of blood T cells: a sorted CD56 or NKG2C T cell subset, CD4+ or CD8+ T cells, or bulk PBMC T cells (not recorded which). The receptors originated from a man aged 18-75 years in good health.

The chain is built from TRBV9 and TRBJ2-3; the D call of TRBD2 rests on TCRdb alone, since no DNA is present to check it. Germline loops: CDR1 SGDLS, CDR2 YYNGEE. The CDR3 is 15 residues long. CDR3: CASASTGTSTDTQYF. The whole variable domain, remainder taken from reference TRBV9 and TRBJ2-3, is DSGVTQTPKHLITATGQRVTLRCSPRSGDLSVYWYQQSLDQGLQFLIQYYNGEERAKGNILERFSAQQFPDLHSELNLSSLELGDSALYFCASASTGTSTDTQYFGPGTRLTVL.

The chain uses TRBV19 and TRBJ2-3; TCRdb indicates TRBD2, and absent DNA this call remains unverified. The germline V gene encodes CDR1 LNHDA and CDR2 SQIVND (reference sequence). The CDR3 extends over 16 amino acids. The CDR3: CASSMERGGPADTQYF.

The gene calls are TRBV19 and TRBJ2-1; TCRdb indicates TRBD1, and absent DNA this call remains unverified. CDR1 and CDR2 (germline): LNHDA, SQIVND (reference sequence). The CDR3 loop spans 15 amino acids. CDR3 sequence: CASSIRQLTYNEQFF.

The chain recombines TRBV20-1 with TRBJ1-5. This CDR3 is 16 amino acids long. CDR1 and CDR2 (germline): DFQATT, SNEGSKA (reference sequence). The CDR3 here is CSARDEIGYSNQPQHF.

CDR3 amino acids: CASTLSRGDEQFF. The chain carries TRBV7-2 and TRBJ2-1; TCRdb proposes TRBD1, but this gene call is untestable without DNA. The CDR3 is 13 residues long. The germline V gene encodes CDR1 SGHTA and CDR2 FQGNSA.

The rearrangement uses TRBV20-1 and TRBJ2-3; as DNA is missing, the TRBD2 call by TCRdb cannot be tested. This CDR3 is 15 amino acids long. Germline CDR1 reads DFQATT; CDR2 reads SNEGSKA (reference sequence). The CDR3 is CSAPPLAGRTDTQYF.